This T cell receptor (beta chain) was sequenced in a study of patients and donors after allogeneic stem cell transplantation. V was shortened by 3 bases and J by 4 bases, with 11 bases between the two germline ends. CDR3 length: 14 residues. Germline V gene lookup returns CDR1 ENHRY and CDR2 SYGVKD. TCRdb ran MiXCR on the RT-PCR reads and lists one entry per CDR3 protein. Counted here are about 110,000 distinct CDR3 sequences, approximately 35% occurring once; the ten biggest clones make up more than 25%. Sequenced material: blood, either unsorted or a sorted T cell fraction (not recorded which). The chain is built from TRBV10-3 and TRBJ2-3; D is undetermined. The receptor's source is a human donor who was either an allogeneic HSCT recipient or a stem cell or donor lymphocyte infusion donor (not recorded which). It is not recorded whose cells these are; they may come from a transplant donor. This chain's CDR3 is CAISDAWVSDTQYF. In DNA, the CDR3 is TGTGCCATCAGTGACGCCTGGGTTTCAGATACGCAGTATTTT.